The source of this TCR beta chain is a study of blood T cells in healthy people across ages. Then a second PCR, running about 6 to 11 cycles, was carried out with a sample-barcoded 5' primer and a J-beta primer mix. Via MiXCR, TCRdb re-called the 5' RACE reads, giving one row per CDR3 protein. The sample consists of some 900,000 distinct CDR3 sequences, roughly 43% of them appearing once. Germline V gene sequence: CDR1 MGHDK, CDR2 SYGVNS. The V end lost 1 base, the J end lost 5 bases, and 17 bases lay between the germline ends. There are 16 residues in the CDR3. The rearrangement uses TRBV25-1 and TRBJ1-1; D is perhaps TRBD1 (5 bases). This TCR was sampled from a man in his thirties or forties in good health. Material: blood. CDR3 sequence: CASSEFARGGVTEAFF. The DNA of the CDR3 is TGTGCCAGCAGTGAATTCGCCCGGGGAGGGGTAACTGAAGCTTTCTTT.